This T cell receptor (beta chain) was found in a study of shared clonotypes between healthy human individuals. CDR3 size: 13 residues. The ends lost 9 bases at V and 3 bases at J; junction bases unmatched: 6. From germline, CDR1 is LNHDA and CDR2 SQIVND (reference sequence). Measured with immunoSEQ multiplex PCR; TCRdb has only the in-frame clones, and not every one. The data contain 190,000 or so clones, approximately 95% of them singletons. This chain joins TRBV19 and TRBJ2-5; 8 bases are a match to TRBD2. Sequenced material: naive CD4+ T cells sorted from blood. Subset meaning: CD45RA+ positively selected. The receptor was isolated from a woman aged 25 to 45 in good health. Here the CDR3 reads CASSGTREETQYF. The CDR3 coding sequence is TGTGCCAGCTCCGGGACTAGGGAAGAGACCCAGTACTTC.